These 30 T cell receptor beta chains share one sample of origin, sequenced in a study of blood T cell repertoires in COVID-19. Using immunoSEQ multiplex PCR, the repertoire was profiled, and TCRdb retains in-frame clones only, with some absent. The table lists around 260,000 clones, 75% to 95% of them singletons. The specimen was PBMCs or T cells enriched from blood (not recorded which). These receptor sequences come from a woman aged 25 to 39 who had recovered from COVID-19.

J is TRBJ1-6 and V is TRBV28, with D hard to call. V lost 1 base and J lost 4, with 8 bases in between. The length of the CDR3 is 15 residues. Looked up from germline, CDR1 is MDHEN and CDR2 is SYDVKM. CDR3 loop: CASSLYPGYNSPLHF. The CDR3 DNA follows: TGTGCCAGCAGTTTATATCCGGGGTATAATTCACCCCTCCACTTT.

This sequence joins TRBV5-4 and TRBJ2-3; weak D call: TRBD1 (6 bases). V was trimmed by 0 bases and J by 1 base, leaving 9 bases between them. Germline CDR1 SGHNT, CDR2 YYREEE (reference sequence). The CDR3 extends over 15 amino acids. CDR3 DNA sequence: TGTGCCAGCAGCTTGGGGCGACAGGGCACAGATACGCAGTATTTT. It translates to CASSLGRQGTDTQYF.

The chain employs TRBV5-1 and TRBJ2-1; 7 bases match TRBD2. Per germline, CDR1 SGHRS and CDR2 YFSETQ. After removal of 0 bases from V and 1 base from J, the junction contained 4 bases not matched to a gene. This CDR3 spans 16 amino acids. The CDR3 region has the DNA TGCGCCAGCAGCTTGGCCCCTAGCGGATCCTACAATGAGCAGTTCTTC. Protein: CASSLAPSGSYNEQFF.

CDR3 residues: CASRTSGSSETQYF. The CDR3 nucleotides read TGCGCCAGCAGAACTAGCGGGAGTTCTGAGACCCAGTACTTC. The J gene is TRBJ2-5, the V gene TRBV5-1; TRBD2 aligns across 11 bases. Germline V gene lookup returns CDR1 SGHRS and CDR2 YFSETQ. V lost 5 bases, J lost 5 bases, and 5 bases stayed unmatched. This CDR3 has 14 residues.

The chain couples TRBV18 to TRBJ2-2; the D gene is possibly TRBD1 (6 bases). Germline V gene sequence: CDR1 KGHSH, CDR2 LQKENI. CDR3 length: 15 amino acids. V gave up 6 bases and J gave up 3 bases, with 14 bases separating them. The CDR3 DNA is TGTGCCAGCTCCCAAGACAGGACGGACACCGGGGAGCTGTTTTTT. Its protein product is CASSQDRTDTGELFF.

CDR3 amino acids: CASSPLAGGPGDEQYF. For the CDR3, the DNA is TGTGCCAGCTCACCACTAGCGGGAGGGCCCGGCGACGAGCAGTACTTC. This chain joins TRBV18 and TRBJ2-7; 11 nucleotides agree with TRBD2. The CDR3 sequence is 16 residues long. Germline loops: CDR1 KGHSH, CDR2 LQKENI. V was pared by 1 base and J by 5 bases, with 7 bases of the junction left unmatched.

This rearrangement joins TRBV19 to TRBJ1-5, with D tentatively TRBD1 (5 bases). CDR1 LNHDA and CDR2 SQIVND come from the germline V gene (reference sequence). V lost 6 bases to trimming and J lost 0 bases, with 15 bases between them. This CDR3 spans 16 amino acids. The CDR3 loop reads CASRPGGSFSNQPQHF. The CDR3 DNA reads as TGTGCCAGTAGACCTGGGGGGAGCTTTAGCAATCAGCCCCAGCATTTT.

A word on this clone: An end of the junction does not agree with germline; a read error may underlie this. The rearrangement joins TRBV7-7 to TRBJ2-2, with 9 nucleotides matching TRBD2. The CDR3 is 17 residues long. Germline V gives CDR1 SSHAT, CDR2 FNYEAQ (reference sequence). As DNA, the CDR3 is TGTGCTAGCAGTCTGGGGGTAGCGGGAGTTAATGCCGGGGAGCTGTTTTTT. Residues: CASSLGVAGVNAGELFF.

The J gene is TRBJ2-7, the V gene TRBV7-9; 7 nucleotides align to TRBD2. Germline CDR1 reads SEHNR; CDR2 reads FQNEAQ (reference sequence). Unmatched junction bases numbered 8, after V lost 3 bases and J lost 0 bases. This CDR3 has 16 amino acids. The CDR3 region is CASSLGRGGSSYEQYF. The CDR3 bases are TGTGCCAGCAGCTTGGGAAGAGGCGGGAGCTCCTACGAGCAGTACTTC.

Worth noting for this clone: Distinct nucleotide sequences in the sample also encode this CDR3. The CDR3 is CASSVESSGNTIYF. DNA for the CDR3: TGTGCCAGCAGCGTGGAGAGCTCTGGAAACACCATATATTTT. The chain uses TRBV9 and TRBJ1-3; no clear D. Germline V lookup: CDR1 SGDLS, CDR2 YYNGEE. The CDR3 has 14 amino acids. Trimming removed 2 bases from V and 0 bases from J, with 6 bases in between.

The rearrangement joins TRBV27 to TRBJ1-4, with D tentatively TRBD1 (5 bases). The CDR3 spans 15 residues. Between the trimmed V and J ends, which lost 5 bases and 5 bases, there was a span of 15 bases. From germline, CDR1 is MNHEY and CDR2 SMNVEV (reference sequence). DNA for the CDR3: TGTGCCAGCAGTATAACGACAGACGAAAATGAAAAACTGTTTTTT. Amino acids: CASSITTDENEKLFF.

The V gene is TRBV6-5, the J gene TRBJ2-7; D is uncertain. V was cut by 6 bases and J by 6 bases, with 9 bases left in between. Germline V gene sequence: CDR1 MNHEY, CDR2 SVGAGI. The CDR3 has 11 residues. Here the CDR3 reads CASSSGGEQYF. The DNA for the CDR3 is TGTGCCAGCAGCTCCGGCGGCGAGCAGTACTTC.

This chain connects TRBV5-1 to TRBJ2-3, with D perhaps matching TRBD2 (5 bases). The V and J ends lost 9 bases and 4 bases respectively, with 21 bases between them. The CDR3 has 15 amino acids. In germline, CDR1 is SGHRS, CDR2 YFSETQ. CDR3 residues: CATQEGSSRADTQYF. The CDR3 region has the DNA TGCGCCACCCAAGAGGGTAGCAGTAGGGCAGATACGCAGTATTTT.

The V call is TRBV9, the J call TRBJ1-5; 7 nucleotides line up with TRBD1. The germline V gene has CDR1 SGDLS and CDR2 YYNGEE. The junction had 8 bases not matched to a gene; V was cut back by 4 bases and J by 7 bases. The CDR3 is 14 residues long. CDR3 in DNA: TGTGCCAGCAGCTTAGAAGGGGGCAGGCAGCCCCAGCATTTT. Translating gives CASSLEGGRQPQHF.

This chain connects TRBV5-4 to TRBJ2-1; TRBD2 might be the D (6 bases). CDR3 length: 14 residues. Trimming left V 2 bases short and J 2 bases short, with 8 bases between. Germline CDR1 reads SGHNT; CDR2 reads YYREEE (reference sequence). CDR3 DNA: TGTGCCAGCAGCTTCGCGGGAACCTACAATGAGCAGTTCTTC. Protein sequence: CASSFAGTYNEQFF.

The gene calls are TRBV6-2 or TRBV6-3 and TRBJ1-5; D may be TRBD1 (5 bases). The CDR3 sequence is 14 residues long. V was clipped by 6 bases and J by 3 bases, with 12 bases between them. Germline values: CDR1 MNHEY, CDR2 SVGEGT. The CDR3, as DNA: TGTGCCAGCAGCCTCTCAGGGATCAATCAGCCCCAGCATTTT. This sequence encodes CASSLSGINQPQHF.

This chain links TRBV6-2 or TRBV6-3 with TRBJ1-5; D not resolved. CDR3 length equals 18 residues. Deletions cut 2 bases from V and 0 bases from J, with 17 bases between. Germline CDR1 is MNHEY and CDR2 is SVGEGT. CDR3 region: CASSYRLGSGDSNQPQHF. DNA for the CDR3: TGTGCCAGCAGTTACCGTCTTGGGAGCGGGGATAGCAATCAGCCCCAGCATTTT.

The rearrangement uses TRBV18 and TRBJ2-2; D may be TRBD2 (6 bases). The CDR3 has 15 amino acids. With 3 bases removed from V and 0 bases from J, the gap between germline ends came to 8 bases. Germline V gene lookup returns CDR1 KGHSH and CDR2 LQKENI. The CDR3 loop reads CASSPRGTNTGELFF. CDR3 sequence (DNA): TGTGCCAGCTCACCGCGGGGCACGAACACCGGGGAGCTGTTTTTT.

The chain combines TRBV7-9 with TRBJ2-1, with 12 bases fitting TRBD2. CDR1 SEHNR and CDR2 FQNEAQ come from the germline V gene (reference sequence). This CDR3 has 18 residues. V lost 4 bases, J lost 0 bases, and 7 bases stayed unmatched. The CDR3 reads CASSSWTSGDSSYNEQFF. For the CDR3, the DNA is TGTGCCAGCAGCTCCTGGACTAGCGGGGATAGCTCCTACAATGAGCAGTTCTTC.

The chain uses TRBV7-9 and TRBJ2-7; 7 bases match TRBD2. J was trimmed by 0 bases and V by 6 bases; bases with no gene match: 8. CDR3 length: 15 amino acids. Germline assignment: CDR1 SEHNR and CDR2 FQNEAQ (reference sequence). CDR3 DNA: TGTGCCAGCAGTTCACTGGGACTAAGCTCCTACGAGCAGTACTTC. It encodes CASSSLGLSSYEQYF. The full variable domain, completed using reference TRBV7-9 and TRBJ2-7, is DTGVSQNPRHKITKRGQNVTFRCDPISEHNRLYWYRQTLGQGPEFLTYFQNEAQLEKSRLLSDRFSAERPKGSFSTLEIQRTEQGDSAMYLCASSSLGLSSYEQYFGPGTRLTVT.

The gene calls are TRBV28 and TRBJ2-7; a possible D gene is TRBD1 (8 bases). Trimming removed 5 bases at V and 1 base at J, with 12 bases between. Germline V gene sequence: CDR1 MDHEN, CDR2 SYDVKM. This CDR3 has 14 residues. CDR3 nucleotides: TGTGCCAGCAGTGGACAGGGACTATCCTACGAGCAGTACTTC. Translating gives CASSGQGLSYEQYF. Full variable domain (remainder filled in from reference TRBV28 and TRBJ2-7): DVKVTQSSRYLVKRTGEKVFLECVQDMDHENMFWYRQDPGLGLRLIYFSYDVKMKEKGDIPEGYSVSREKKERFSLILESASTNQTSMYLCASSGQGLSYEQYFGPGTRLTVT.

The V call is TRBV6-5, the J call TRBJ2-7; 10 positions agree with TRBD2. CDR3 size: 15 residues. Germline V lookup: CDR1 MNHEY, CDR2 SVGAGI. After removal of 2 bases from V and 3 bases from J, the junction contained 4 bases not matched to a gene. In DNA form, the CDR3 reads TGTGCCAGCAGTTACGGCGGGACTAGCGACTACGAGCAGTACTTC. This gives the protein CASSYGGTSDYEQYF.

This chain's CDR3 is CASTDREILFF. In nucleotides, the CDR3 is TGTGCCAGCACAGACAGGGAGATACTGTTTTTT. The chain uses TRBV28 and TRBJ1-4, with 7 bases fitting TRBD1. CDR3 size: 11 residues. Trimming cost V 7 bases and J 13 bases; bases outside gene matches: 6. CDR1 is MDHEN and CDR2 is SYDVKM in the germline V gene.

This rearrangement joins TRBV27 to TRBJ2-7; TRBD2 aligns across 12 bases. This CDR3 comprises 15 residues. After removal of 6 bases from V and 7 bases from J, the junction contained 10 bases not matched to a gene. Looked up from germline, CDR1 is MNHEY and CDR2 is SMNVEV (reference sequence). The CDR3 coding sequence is TGTGCCAGCAGACTACTAGCTAGCGGGAGGGGAGAGCAGTACTTC. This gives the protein CASRLLASGRGEQYF.

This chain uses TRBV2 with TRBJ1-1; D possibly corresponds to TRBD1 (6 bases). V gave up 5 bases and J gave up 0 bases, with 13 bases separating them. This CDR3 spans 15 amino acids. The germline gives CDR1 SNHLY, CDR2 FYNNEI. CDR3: CASSPTNRVNTEAFF. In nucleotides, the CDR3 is TGTGCCAGCAGTCCTACGAACAGGGTGAACACTGAAGCTTTCTTT.

The CDR3 nucleotides read TGTGCCAGCAGAATCTCGGGGGGACCCTACGAGCAGTACTTC. The encoded protein is CASRISGGPYEQYF. V usage is TRBV5-6 and J usage is TRBJ2-7; 7 nucleotides match TRBD2. Germline CDR1 SGHDT, CDR2 YYEEEE. CDR3 length: 14 amino acids. V was pared by 5 bases and J by 2 bases, with 7 bases of the junction left unmatched.

CDR3 sequence reads: CASSPQKDSPLHF. CDR3 nucleotide sequence: TGTGCCAGCTCACCACAAAAGGACTCGCCCCTCCACTTT. The genes are TRBV18 and TRBJ1-6; no reliable D call. CDR3 length: 13 residues. CDR1 is KGHSH, CDR2 LQKENI, per germline. V shed 1 base and J shed 13 bases, with 11 bases lying between them.

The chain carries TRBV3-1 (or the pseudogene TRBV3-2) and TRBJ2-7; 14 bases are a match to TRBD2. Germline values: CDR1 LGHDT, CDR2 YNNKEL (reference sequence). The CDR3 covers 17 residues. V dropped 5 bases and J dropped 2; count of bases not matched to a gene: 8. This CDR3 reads CASSGRGTSGRTYEQYF. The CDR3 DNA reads TGTGCCAGCAGCGGACGAGGGACTAGCGGGAGAACCTACGAGCAGTACTTC.

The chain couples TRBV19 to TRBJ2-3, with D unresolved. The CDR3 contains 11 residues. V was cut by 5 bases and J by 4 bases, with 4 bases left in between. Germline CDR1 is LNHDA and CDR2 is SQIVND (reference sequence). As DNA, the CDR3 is TGTGCCAGTAGTCTCGCAGATACGCAGTATTTT. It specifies CASSLADTQYF.

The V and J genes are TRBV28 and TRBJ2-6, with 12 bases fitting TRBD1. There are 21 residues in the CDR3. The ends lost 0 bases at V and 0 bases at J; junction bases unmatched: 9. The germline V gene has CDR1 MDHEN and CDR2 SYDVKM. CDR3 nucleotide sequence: TGTGCCAGCAGTTTATGGGGGCCGGGACAGGGGGCCTTCTCTGGGGCCAACGTCCTGACTTTC. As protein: CASSLWGPGQGAFSGANVLTF.